Presented here are 4 T cell receptor beta chains from one specimen sequenced in a study of shared clonotypes between healthy human individuals. The repertoire was sequenced with immunoSEQ multiplex PCR; TCRdb's copy has only in-frame clones and lacks some. The data hold approximately 1.1 million clones, with about 84% observed a single time. Sequenced sample: memory CD4+ T cells from PBMCs. Subset: CD45RA-negative fraction. These receptors originate from a man between 18 and 35 years old in good health. Some clones in this sample may be carry-over from other donors' samples.

This chain joins TRBV19 and TRBJ2-3; possible D gene TRBD2, 5 bases. This CDR3 region has 13 residues. V lost 7 bases and J 1 base, leaving 9 bases between the germline ends. The germline V gene encodes CDR1 LNHDA and CDR2 SQIVND (reference sequence). The CDR3 nucleotides are TGTGCCAGTAAGCGAGCGGGCACAGATACGCAGTATTTT. Amino acids: CASKRAGTDTQYF.

The genes are TRBV18 and TRBJ2-7, with D possibly TRBD2 on 7 matching bases. The CDR3 spans 17 residues. Germline values: CDR1 KGHSH, CDR2 LQKENI. Trimming stripped 6 bases from V and 7 bases from J, with 28 bases between. In DNA form, the CDR3 reads TGTGCCAGCTCCCCAAGGGGGAGGGCGGGAGATAACTGGGAGCAGTACTTC. This sequence encodes CASSPRGRAGDNWEQYF.

This clone was counted between two and nine times. A much larger clone sits a single nucleotide away, making a read error possible. The chain joins TRBV30 to TRBJ1-1; the D gene is possibly TRBD1 (5 bases). This CDR3 has 11 amino acids. CDR1 and CDR2 from the germline V gene are GTSNPN and SVGIG (reference sequence). The germline V and J ends were trimmed by 3 bases and 6 bases, with 8 bases remaining between them. Written as DNA, the CDR3 is TGTGCCTGGAGGGACATGGCTGAAGCTTTCTTT. It is translated as CAWRDMAEAFF.

V usage is TRBV19 and J usage is TRBJ2-3, with D perhaps matching TRBD2 (7 bases). The CDR3 loop spans 14 amino acids. Germline lookup yields CDR1 LNHDA and CDR2 SQIVND (reference sequence). Trimming took 4 bases from V and 5 from J, leaving 13 bases between them. CDR3 nucleotide sequence: TGTGCCAGTAGTAGGGGGGGGCCTGAAGATACGCAGTATTTT. Residues: CASSRGGPEDTQYF.